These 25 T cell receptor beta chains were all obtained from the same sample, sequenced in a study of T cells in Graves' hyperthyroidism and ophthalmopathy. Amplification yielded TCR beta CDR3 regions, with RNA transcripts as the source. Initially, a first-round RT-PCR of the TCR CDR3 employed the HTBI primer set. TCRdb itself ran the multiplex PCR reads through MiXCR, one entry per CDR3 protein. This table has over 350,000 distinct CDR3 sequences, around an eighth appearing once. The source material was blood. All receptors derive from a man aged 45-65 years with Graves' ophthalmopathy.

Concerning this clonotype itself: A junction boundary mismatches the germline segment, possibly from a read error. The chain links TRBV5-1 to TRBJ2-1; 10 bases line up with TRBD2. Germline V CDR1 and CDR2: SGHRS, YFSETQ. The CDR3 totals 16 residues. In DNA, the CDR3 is TGCGCCAGCAGCTTAGTGGCTAGCGGGAGATACAATGGGCAGTTCTTC. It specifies CASSLVASGRYNGQFF. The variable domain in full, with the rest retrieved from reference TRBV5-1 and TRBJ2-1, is KAGVTQTPRYLIKTRGQQVTLSCSPISGHRSVSWYQQTPGQGLQFLFEYFSETQRNKGNFPGRFSGRQFSNSRSEMNVSTLELGDSALYLCASSLVASGRYNGQFFGPGTRLTVL.

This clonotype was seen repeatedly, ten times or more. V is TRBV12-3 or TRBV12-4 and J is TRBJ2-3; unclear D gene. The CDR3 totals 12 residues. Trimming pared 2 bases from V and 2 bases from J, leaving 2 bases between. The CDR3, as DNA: TGTGCCAGCAGTTTAAACACAGATACGCAGTATTTT. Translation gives CASSLNTDTQYF.

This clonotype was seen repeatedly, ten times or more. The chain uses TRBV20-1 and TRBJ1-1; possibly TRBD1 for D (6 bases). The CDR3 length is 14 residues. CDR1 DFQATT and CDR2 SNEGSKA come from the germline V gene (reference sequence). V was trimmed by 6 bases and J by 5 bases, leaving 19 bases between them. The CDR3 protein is CSAHLSGQRTEAFF. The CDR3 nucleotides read TGCAGTGCCCACCTCTCAGGACAGAGGACTGAAGCTTTCTTT.

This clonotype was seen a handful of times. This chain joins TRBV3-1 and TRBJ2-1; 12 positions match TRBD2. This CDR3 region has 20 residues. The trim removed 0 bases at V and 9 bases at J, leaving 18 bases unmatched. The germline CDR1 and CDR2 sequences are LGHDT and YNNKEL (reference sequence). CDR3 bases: TGTGCCAGCAGCCAAGATCCCAATGGACTAGCGGGACCCCACAGGAGTGAGCAGTTCTTC. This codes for CASSQDPNGLAGPHRSEQFF.

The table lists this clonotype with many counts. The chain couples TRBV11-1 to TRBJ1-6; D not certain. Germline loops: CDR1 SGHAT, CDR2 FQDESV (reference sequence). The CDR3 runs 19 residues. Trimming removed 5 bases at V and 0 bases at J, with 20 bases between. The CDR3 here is CASSRGRDGQSSYNSPLHF. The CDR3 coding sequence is TGTGCCAGCAGCCGAGGTCGTGACGGGCAGAGCTCCTATAATTCACCCCTCCACTTT.

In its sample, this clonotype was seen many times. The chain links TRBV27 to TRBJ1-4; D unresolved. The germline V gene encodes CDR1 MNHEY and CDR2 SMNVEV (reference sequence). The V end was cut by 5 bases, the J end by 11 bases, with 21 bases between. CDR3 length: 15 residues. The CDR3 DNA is TGTGCCAGCAGTACAACCGGGGAGCTAATGAGGAAACTGTTTTTT. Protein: CASSTTGELMRKLFF. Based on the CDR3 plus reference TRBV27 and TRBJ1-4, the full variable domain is EAQVTQNPRYLITVTGKKLTVTCSQNMNHEYMSWYRQDPGLGLRQIYYSMNVEVTDKGDVPEGYKVSRKEKRNFPLILESPSPNQTSLYFCASSTTGELMRKLFFGSGTQLSVL.

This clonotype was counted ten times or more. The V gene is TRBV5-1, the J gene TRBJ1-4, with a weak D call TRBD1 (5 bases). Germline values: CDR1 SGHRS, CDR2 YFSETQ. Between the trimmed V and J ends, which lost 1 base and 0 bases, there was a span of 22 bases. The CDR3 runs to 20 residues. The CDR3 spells CASSLPTEVWGDSTNEKLFF. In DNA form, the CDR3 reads TGCGCCAGCAGCTTGCCCACTGAGGTTTGGGGGGATTCAACTAATGAAAAACTGTTTTTT.

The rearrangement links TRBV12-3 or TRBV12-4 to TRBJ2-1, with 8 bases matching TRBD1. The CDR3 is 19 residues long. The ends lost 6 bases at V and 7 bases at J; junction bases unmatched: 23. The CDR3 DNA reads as TGTGCCAGCAGCTCCACCGCCGGGACAGGAAATCCCGTTTGGAATGAGCAGTTCTTC. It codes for CASSSTAGTGNPVWNEQFF.

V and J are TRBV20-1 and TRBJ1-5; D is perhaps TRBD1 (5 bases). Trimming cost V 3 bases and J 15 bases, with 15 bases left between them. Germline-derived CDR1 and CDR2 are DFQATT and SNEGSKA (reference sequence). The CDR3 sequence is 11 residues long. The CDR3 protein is CSARGLGPPHF. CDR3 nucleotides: TGCAGTGCTAGGGGGCTGGGACCGCCGCATTTT.

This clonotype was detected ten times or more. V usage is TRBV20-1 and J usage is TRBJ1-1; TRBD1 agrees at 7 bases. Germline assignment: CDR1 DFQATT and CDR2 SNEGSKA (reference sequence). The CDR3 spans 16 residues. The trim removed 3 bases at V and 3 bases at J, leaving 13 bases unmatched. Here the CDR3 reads CSARDRRYNWDTEAFF. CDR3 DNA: TGCAGTGCTAGGGACAGGCGGTATAACTGGGACACTGAAGCTTTCTTT.

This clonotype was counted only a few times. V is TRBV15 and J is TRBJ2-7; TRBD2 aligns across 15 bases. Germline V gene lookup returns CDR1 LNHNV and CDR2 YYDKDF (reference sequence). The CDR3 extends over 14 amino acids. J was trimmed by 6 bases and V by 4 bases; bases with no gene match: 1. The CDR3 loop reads CATSTGLAGGEQYF. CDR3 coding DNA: TGTGCCACCAGCACGGGACTAGCGGGAGGCGAGCAGTACTTC. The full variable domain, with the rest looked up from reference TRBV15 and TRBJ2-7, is DAMVIQNPRYQVTQFGKPVTLSCSQTLNHNVMYWYQQKSSQAPKLLFHYYDKDFNNEADTPDNFQSRRPNTSFCFLDIRSPGLGDTAMYLCATSTGLAGGEQYFGPGTRLTVT.

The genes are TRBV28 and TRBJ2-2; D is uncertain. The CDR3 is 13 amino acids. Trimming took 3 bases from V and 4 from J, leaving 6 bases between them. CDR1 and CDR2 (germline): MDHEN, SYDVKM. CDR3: CASSFWSTGELFF. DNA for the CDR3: TGTGCCAGCAGTTTTTGGAGCACCGGGGAGCTGTTTTTT.

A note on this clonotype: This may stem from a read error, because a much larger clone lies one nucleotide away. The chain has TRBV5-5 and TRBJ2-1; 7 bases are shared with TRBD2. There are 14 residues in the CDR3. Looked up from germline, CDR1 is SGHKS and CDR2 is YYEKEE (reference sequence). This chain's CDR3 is CAWTLAVSYNERFF. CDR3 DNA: TGTGCCTGGACGCTAGCGGTCTCCTACAATGAGCGGTTCTTC.

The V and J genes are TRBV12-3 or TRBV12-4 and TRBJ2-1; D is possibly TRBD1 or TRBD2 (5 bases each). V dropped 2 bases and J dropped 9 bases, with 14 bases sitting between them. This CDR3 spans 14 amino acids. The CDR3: CASSLRGESGEQFF. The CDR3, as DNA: TGTGCCAGCAGTTTAAGGGGTGAAAGCGGTGAGCAGTTCTTC.

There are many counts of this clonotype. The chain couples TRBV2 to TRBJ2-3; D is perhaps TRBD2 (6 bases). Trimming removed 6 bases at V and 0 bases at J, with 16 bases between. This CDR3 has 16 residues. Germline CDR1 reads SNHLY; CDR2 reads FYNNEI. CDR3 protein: CASREGPGPSTDTQYF. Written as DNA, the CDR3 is TGTGCCAGCAGGGAGGGCCCAGGACCTAGCACAGATACGCAGTATTTT.

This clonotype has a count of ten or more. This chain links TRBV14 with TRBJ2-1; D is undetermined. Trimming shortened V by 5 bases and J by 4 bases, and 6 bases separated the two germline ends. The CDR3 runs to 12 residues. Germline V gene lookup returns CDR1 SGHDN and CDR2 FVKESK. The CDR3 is CASSSNYNEQFF. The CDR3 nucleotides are TGTGCCAGCAGCTCGAATTACAATGAGCAGTTCTTC. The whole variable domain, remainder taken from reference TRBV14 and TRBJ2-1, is EAGVTQFPSHSVIEKGQTVTLRCDPISGHDNLYWYRRVMGKEIKFLLHFVKESKQDESGMPNNRFLAERTGGTYSTLKVQPAELEDSGVYFCASSSNYNEQFFGPGTRLTVL.

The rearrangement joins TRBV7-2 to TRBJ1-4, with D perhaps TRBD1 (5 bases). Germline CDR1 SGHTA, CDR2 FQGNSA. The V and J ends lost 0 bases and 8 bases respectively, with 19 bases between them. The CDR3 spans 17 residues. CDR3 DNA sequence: TGTGCCAGCAGCTTAGCGCAGGGAATGTTGGGTCTAGAAAAACTGTTTTTT. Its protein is CASSLAQGMLGLEKLFF.

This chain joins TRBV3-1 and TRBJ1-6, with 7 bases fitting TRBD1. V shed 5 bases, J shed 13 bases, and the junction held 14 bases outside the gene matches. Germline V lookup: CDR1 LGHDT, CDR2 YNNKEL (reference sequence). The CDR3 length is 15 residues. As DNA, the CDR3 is TGTGCCAGCAGCGGACAGGCATCTGGCTTATCGCCCCTCCACTTT. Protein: CASSGQASGLSPLHF.

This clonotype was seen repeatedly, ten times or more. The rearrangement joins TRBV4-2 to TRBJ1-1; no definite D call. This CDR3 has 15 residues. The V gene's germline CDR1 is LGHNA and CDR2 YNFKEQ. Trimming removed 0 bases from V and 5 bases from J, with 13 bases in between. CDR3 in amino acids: CASSQDRTGGTEAFF. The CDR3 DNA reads TGTGCCAGCAGCCAAGATCGTACGGGAGGAACTGAAGCTTTCTTT.

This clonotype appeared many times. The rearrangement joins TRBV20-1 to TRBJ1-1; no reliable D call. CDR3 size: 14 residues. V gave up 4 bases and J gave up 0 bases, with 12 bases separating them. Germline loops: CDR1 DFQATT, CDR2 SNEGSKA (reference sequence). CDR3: CSAKRIGMNTEAFF. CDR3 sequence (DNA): TGCAGTGCTAAACGGATCGGCATGAACACTGAAGCTTTCTTT.

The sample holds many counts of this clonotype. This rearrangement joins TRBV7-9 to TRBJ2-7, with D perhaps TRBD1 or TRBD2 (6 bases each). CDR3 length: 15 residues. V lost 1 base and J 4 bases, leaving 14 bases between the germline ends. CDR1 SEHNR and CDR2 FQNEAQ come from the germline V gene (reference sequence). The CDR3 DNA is TGTGCCAGCAGCTTAGTAAGGGGGGCCGGGTACGAGCAGTACTTC. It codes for CASSLVRGAGYEQYF.

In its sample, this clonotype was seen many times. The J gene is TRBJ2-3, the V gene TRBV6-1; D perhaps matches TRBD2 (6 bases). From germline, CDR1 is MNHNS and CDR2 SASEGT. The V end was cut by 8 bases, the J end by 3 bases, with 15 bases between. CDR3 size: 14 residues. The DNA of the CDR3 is TGTGCCAGCGTATTTGGGGGGATAACAGATACGCAGTATTTT. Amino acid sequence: CASVFGGITDTQYF.

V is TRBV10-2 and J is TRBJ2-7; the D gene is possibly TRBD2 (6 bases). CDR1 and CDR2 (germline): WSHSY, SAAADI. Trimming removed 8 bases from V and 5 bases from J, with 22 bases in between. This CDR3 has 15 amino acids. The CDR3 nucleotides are TGCGCCAGCGGTAAATCGGGCGGGATTGGGGACGAGCAGTACTTC. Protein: CASGKSGGIGDEQYF.

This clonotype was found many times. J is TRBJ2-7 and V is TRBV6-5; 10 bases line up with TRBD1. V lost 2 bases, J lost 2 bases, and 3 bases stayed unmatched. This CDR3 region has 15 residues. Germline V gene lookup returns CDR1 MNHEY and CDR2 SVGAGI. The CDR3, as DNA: TGTGCCAGCAGTTACGCGACAGGGGGCGCCTACGAGCAGTACTTC. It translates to CASSYATGGAYEQYF.

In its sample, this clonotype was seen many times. The CDR3 sequence is CASSLEAGDTQYF. Here the CDR3 DNA reads TGTGCCAGCAGTTTAGAGGCCGGGGATACGCAGTATTTT. This chain joins TRBV28 and TRBJ2-3; D not certain. Between the trimmed V and J ends, which lost 2 bases and 6 bases, there was a span of 9 bases. Looked up from germline, CDR1 is MDHEN and CDR2 is SYDVKM. This CDR3 contains 13 residues.